Each of the 26 T cell receptor beta chains below was sequenced from the same sample in a study of OX40 agonist ivuxolimab in advanced cancers. The protocol was immunoSEQ multiplex PCR, while the TCRdb copy is restricted to in-frame clones and leaves out a portion. The sample has around 18,000 clones; approximately 83% are singletons. The source was CD4+ or CD8+ T cells sorted from blood, collected in a trial of the OX40 agonist ivuxolimab. These receptor sequences come from an adult with an advanced solid tumor such as melanoma, head and neck, liver or kidney cancer.

The chain employs TRBV6-5 and TRBJ2-2, with D maybe TRBD1 (5 bases). The V gene lost 2 bases and the J gene lost 0 bases, with 7 bases spanning the gap. There are 15 residues in the CDR3. The germline V gene encodes CDR1 MNHEY and CDR2 SVGAGI. The CDR3 nucleotides read TGTGCCAGCAGTTACGACAGATCGAACACCGGGGAGCTGTTTTTT. Its translation: CASSYDRSNTGELFF.

V and J are TRBV29-1 and TRBJ2-3; 7 nucleotides align to TRBD2. CDR1 and CDR2 (germline): SQVTM, ANQGSEA. The CDR3 has 14 amino acids. Unmatched junction bases numbered 3, after V lost 1 base and J lost 2 bases. CDR3 DNA sequence: TGCAGCGTTGAAGCGGGGGGTCTCACAGATACGCAGTATTTT. It is translated as CSVEAGGLTDTQYF.

The V gene is TRBV28, the J gene TRBJ1-1; D possibly corresponds to TRBD1 (5 bases). The CDR3 covers 16 residues. With 6 bases removed from V and 1 base from J, the gap between germline ends came to 18 bases. CDR1 MDHEN and CDR2 SYDVKM come from the germline V gene. CDR3 sequence: CASRPDDETENTEAFF. CDR3 coding DNA: TGTGCCAGCAGGCCAGACGATGAGACAGAGAACACTGAAGCTTTCTTT.

V usage is TRBV14 and J usage is TRBJ1-3; no clear D. Trimming cost V 3 bases and J 1 base, with 10 bases left between them. The CDR3 runs to 15 residues. Germline values: CDR1 SGHDN, CDR2 FVKESK. The CDR3 here is CASSQQQLSGNTIYF. CDR3 nucleotides: TGTGCCAGCAGCCAGCAACAGCTTTCTGGAAACACCATATATTTT. Filled out from reference TRBV14 and TRBJ1-3, the complete variable domain reads EAGVTQFPSHSVIEKGQTVTLRCDPISGHDNLYWYRRVMGKEIKFLLHFVKESKQDESGMPNNRFLAERTGGTYSTLKVQPAELEDSGVYFCASSQQQLSGNTIYFGEGSWLTVV.

Only one count was recorded for this clone. The chain joins TRBV5-4 to TRBJ2-7, with D uncertain. The CDR3 totals 15 residues. CDR1 is SGHNT and CDR2 is YYREEE in the germline V gene (reference sequence). The V end was cut by 3 bases, the J end by 5 bases, with 18 bases between. The CDR3 DNA sequence: TGTGCCAGCAGCTCCCGGACCGGGCGGATCGACGAGCAGTACTTC. Amino acids: CASSSRTGRIDEQYF.

The chain joins TRBV18 to TRBJ2-7; D unresolved. The germline V gene has CDR1 KGHSH and CDR2 LQKENI. The CDR3 has 12 amino acids. With 1 base removed from V and 5 bases from J, the gap between germline ends came to 6 bases. The CDR3 here is CASSPHANEQYF. The CDR3 nucleotides read TGTGCCAGCTCACCACATGCAAACGAGCAGTACTTC.

This clone is a singleton in its sample. This chain uses TRBV15 with TRBJ2-1; 7 bases match TRBD1. There are 17 residues in the CDR3. V shed 0 bases, J shed 7 bases, and the junction held 12 bases outside the gene matches. CDR1 LNHNV and CDR2 YYDKDF come from the germline V gene (reference sequence). The CDR3 sequence: CATSRDLSPPGGNEQFF. The CDR3 DNA reads as TGTGCCACCAGCAGAGATCTTTCACCCCCAGGGGGTAATGAGCAGTTCTTC.

The chain couples TRBV5-4 to TRBJ2-5, with no clear D. The V gene lost 4 bases and the J gene lost 2 bases, with 9 bases spanning the gap. Germline CDR1 is SGHNT and CDR2 is YYREEE (reference sequence). This CDR3 contains 13 residues. The CDR3 is CASSVDGQETQYF. CDR3 DNA sequence: TGTGCCAGCAGCGTTGACGGACAAGAGACCCAGTACTTC.

The chain carries TRBV7-3 and TRBJ1-1, with D uncertain. The germline V gene encodes CDR1 SGHTA and CDR2 FQGTGA. V lost 5 bases, J lost 1 base, and 17 bases lay in between. CDR3 length equals 16 residues. The CDR3 DNA follows: TGTGCCAGCAGCGACCGTCCTGGACGGGAGAACACTGAAGCTTTCTTT. Protein sequence: CASSDRPGRENTEAFF.

This clone showed up just once. The V and J genes are TRBV6-4 and TRBJ1-5, with TRBD1 identical over 9 bases. The V segment lost 3 bases and the J segment 6 bases; nucleotides outside the gene matches: 6. This CDR3 contains 15 residues. The germline gives CDR1 MRHNA, CDR2 SNTAGT. CDR3 region: CASSERDRATQPQHF. DNA of the CDR3: TGTGCCAGCAGTGAACGGGACAGGGCAACTCAGCCCCAGCATTTT.

The CDR3, as DNA: TGTGCCTGGAGTGTAAACAGGGTGAGGCGAAACACCATATATTTT. The encoded protein is CAWSVNRVRRNTIYF. The chain recombines TRBV30 with TRBJ1-3; possibly TRBD1 for D (6 bases). Germline V lookup: CDR1 GTSNPN, CDR2 SVGIG (reference sequence). V gave up 0 bases and J gave up 5 bases, with 14 bases separating them. This CDR3 has 15 residues.

J is TRBJ1-2 and V is TRBV29-1; D gene unclear. Germline CDR1 reads SQVTM; CDR2 reads ANQGSEA. Trimming shortened V by 4 bases and J by 7 bases, and 16 bases separated the two germline ends. The length of the CDR3 is 13 residues. As DNA, the CDR3 is TGCAGCGTTGGTATTTTGGGGTTAGGTGGCTACACCTTC. Translating it yields CSVGILGLGGYTF.

This clone is judged large. V is TRBV30 and J is TRBJ2-7; D might be TRBD1 (6 bases). The V gene's germline CDR1 is GTSNPN and CDR2 SVGIG (reference sequence). V lost 2 bases to trimming and J lost 3 bases, with 11 bases between them. The CDR3 is 13 amino acids. The CDR3 DNA follows: TGTGCCTGGAGTATCGGACAGCGCTACGAGCAGTACTTC. The encoded protein is CAWSIGQRYEQYF. Together with reference TRBV30 and TRBJ2-7, the CDR3 gives the full variable domain: SQTIHQWPATLVQPVGSPLSLECTVEGTSNPNLYWYRQAAGRGLQLLFYSVGIGQISSEVPQNLSASRPQDRQFILSSKKLLLSDSGFYLCAWSIGQRYEQYFGPGTRLTVT.

V and J are TRBV2 and TRBJ2-2, with 8 positions matching TRBD2. Germline CDR1 is SNHLY and CDR2 is FYNNEI. With 3 bases clipped from V and 0 bases from J, the junction kept 12 bases outside the gene matches. The CDR3 covers 19 residues. The CDR3 DNA reads TGTGCCAGCAGTGACTTCAGATATAGCGGGGAGGCGAACACCGGGGAGCTGTTTTTT. This codes for CASSDFRYSGEANTGELFF.

This clone has a handful of counts. The chain employs TRBV6-5 and TRBJ2-1; TRBD2 might be the D (6 bases). The CDR3 extends over 14 amino acids. CDR1 and CDR2 from the germline V gene are MNHEY and SVGAGI. V lost 8 bases and J 10 bases, leaving 21 bases between the germline ends. The CDR3 spells CASHSSGRRREQFF. CDR3 in DNA: TGTGCCAGCCATAGTAGCGGACGGAGGCGGGAGCAGTTCTTC.

V gene TRBV28 combines with J gene TRBJ1-4, with 10 bases aligning to TRBD1. The CDR3 has 17 residues. Losses at the gene ends were 7 bases for V and 0 bases for J; bases not matched to a gene: 8. From germline, CDR1 is MDHEN and CDR2 SYDVKM. The DNA for the CDR3 is TGTGCCAGCAACCGTTTAGGACAGGGGGCAACTAATGAAAAACTGTTTTTT. Translated: CASNRLGQGATNEKLFF.

The chain couples TRBV5-1 to TRBJ2-1; 7 nucleotides match TRBD1. Germline assignment: CDR1 SGHRS and CDR2 YFSETQ. The CDR3 loop spans 12 amino acids. With 7 bases clipped from V and 8 bases from J, the junction kept 6 bases outside the gene matches. The CDR3 nucleotides read TGCGCCAGCGTTGGACAGGCCTATGAGCAGTTCTTC. As protein: CASVGQAYEQFF. Based on the CDR3 plus reference TRBV5-1 and TRBJ2-1, the full variable domain is KAGVTQTPRYLIKTRGQQVTLSCSPISGHRSVSWYQQTPGQGLQFLFEYFSETQRNKGNFPGRFSGRQFSNSRSEMNVSTLELGDSALYLCASVGQAYEQFFGPGTRLTVL.

The sample holds a few counts of this clone. The CDR3 DNA is TGTGCCACCGAAAAGCGGGCCGGGTCCTACGAGCAGTACTTC. Translation gives CATEKRAGSYEQYF. The V and J genes are TRBV10-3 and TRBJ2-7, with D perhaps TRBD2 (6 bases). The CDR3 has 14 amino acids. Trimming left V 10 bases short and J 1 base short, with 17 bases between. Germline CDR1 reads ENHRY; CDR2 reads SYGVKD.

The gene calls are TRBV9 and TRBJ2-2, with D perhaps TRBD2 (5 bases). Per the germline V gene, CDR1 is SGDLS and CDR2 is YYNGEE. Between the trimmed V and J ends, which lost 6 bases and 2 bases, there was a span of 14 bases. The CDR3 contains 15 residues. As DNA, the CDR3 is TGTGCCAGCAAGTTAGGTTCGGGAAACACCGGGGAGCTGTTTTTT. The encoded protein is CASKLGSGNTGELFF.

This clone was counted between two and nine times. The rearrangement joins TRBV12-2 to TRBJ2-1; the table's TRBD2 call for D was not verified on the DNA. TRBV12-2 is described as a pseudogene. There are 19 residues in the CDR3. The CDR3: CASRSILLRTSGSYNEQFF. The CDR3, as DNA: TGTGCAAGTCGCTCAATACTGCTGCGGACTAGCGGCTCCTACAATGAGCAGTTCTTC.

This clone was observed once. The chain is built from TRBV5-1 and TRBJ2-2; D call uncertain. This CDR3 has 14 residues. The germline V and J ends were trimmed by 0 bases and 1 base, with 4 bases remaining between them. The germline V gene has CDR1 SGHRS and CDR2 YFSETQ. CDR3 DNA sequence: TGCGCCAGCAGCTTGGTGCAGAACACCGGGGAGCTGTTTTTT. Translation gives CASSLVQNTGELFF.

This clone was seen a handful of times. The chain combines TRBV15 with TRBJ2-7; 8 nucleotides line up with TRBD1. Germline CDR1 reads LNHNV; CDR2 reads YYDKDF (reference sequence). This CDR3 is built from 13 residues. V lost 5 bases to trimming and J lost 1 base; unmatched junction nucleotides: 1. In DNA form, the CDR3 reads TGTGCCACCAGCCGGGACAGGTCCTACGAGCAGTACTTC. It encodes CATSRDRSYEQYF.

The chain links TRBV18 to TRBJ2-3, with 9 positions matching TRBD1. In germline, CDR1 is KGHSH, CDR2 LQKENI. The length of the CDR3 is 15 residues. V was pared by 5 bases and J by 4 bases, with 7 bases of the junction left unmatched. The CDR3 sequence: CASSGSTGGADTQYF. The CDR3, as DNA: TGTGCCAGCTCAGGTTCCACAGGGGGCGCAGATACGCAGTATTTT.

V is TRBV2 and J is TRBJ2-2, with a possible D match to TRBD2 (6 bases). There are 15 residues in the CDR3. The germline CDR1 and CDR2 sequences are SNHLY and FYNNEI. Between the trimmed V and J ends, which lost 5 bases and 2 bases, there was a span of 12 bases. CDR3 DNA sequence: TGTGCCAGCAGTTTGTCTAGCGTCAACACCGGGGAGCTGTTTTTT. This translates into CASSLSSVNTGELFF.

The chain recombines TRBV6-5 with TRBJ1-2, with TRBD1 matching over 12 bases. With 2 bases clipped from V and 7 bases from J, the junction kept 2 bases outside the gene matches. The CDR3 consists of 14 residues. Germline CDR1 reads MNHEY; CDR2 reads SVGAGI. DNA for the CDR3: TGTGCCAGCAGTTACGGGACAGGGGGCCGTGGCTACACCTTC. Encoded protein: CASSYGTGGRGYTF.

The chain employs TRBV4-2 and TRBJ2-6; TRBD2 matches 14 bases. The germline gives CDR1 LGHNA, CDR2 YNFKEQ. With 3 bases clipped from V and 0 bases from J, the junction kept 4 bases outside the gene matches. The CDR3 extends over 19 amino acids. The CDR3 nucleotides read TGTGCCAGCAGCCAGGGACTAGCGGGAGAGGGCTCTGGGGCCAACGTCCTGACTTTC. It encodes CASSQGLAGEGSGANVLTF.